Sequencing of this T cell receptor beta chain was carried out in a study of read filtering for tumor transcriptome and immune sequencing (dated by TCRdb to 2020 to 2021). With regard to the full study: The cohort was composed of roughly 16 male and more than twelve female patients, with a mean age of roughly 70 years and an age range of roughly 45 to 80. Under revised international staging, 8 or 9 patients fell into R-ISS I, 15 or so into R-ISS II and 7 into R-ISS III. After DNase treatment, whole-transcriptome libraries were prepared using the TruSeq RNA Access Library Prep Kit. TCR-region mapped reads per sample ranged from about 3.5 to 10.27 million with IR-seq versus only roughly 75 to 1,300 with RNA-seq. Using the same bone marrow samples, the study compared TCR repertoires obtained by targeted immune repertoire sequencing with those obtained by bulk whole-transcriptome sequencing. As a main aim, a read-filtering strategy for immune repertoire data was addressed, with the specific question being whether clonotypes supported by a single read should be removed.

TCR libraries were built from about 420 ng RNA with the Immunoverse kit, using molecular barcoded adaptors covering alpha/delta and beta/gamma chains. TCR library preparation was performed with the same RNA that was used for transcriptome sequencing. TCR libraries were sequenced on an Illumina HiSeq 4000 with 2 x 150 cycles. Per the authors' processing: With MiXCR, TCR reads were aligned to human V, D, J and C references and assembled into CDR3 clonotypes, with quality filtering and error correction included. The tcR package in R was used to analyze clonotype counts and gene usage diversity. Raw mapping reads were checked after the RNA-seq reads had been mapped by STAR aligner version 2.5.3a onto the human GRCh37 genome. To test how sequencing depth affects detected clonotypes, IR-seq fastq files were randomly downsampled with Seqtk 1.3. In TCRdb, the public reads were trimmed at Q25 with fastp and aligned with MiXCR, with productive beta chains retained. Records with the same CDR3 protein are collapsed into one entry carrying the most frequent genes and DNA. The V and J calls were determined by TCRdb, not by the authors. The sample yields several thousand distinct CDR3 sequences; 21% were counted once. Just under 25% of the sample is in the top ten clones.

Every patient had bone marrow sampled at the time of active disease. Ficoll-Hypaque density gradient centrifugation was used to isolate bone marrow mononuclear cells. Myeloma plasma cells were removed and CD138-negative cells were collected by negative selection after labeling with CD138 magnetic microbeads on a MACS separator. Flow cytometry on an Attune NxT with CD138 antibodies was used to check the purity of the isolated cells. TRIzol reagent was used to extract total RNA, which was then quantified with a NanoDrop spectrophotometer. For each patient, paired RNA-seq and IR-seq were run on the CD138-negative bone marrow sample from that patient. This clonotype registers as medium-sized (0.01 to 0.1%) within its sample. It has no known antigen specificity. No base-level quality is on record; no much larger clone is a single base apart. Study-wide conclusions, independent of this receptor: The correlation between IR-seq and RNA-seq shared clonotype proportions rose when single-read clonotypes were removed. The sorted CD138-negative fraction was not purified T cells but a mixed bone marrow immune population. Single-read clonotypes made up roughly 82% of clonotypes but roughly 3.2% of total reads in IR-seq, and just under 75% of clonotypes and approximately 47% of reads in RNA-seq. Compared with RNA-seq, IR-seq captured clonotypes at much greater depth and more reliably, and a smaller IR-seq throughput was enough to identify most of the shared clonotypes.

At the junction V is shortened by 3 bases and J by 1 base; bases outside the gene matches: 7. CDR1 LGHDT and CDR2 YNNKEL were looked up in the germline V gene (reference sequence). The CDR3 runs 17 amino acids, cysteine and phenylalanine included. Only the CDR3 DNA is retained, 51 bases long and in frame from the first base. The sequenced material came from a population of CD138-negative cells sorted from bone marrow. The label giving this sample's cell subset or site can be read as: bone marrow mononuclear cells depleted of CD138+ plasma/myeloma cells by negative magnetic selection. The rearrangement joined TRBV3-1 to TRBJ2-3, with TRBD2 matching 10 junction bases. This TCR came from a donor at least 40 years old with multiple myeloma. In nucleotides, the sequence is TGTGCCAGCAGCCAGGTAATCGGGACTAGCGGCACAGATACGCAGTATTTT. Its protein product is CASSQVIGTSGTDTQYF.